This note documents a single T cell receptor (beta chain) sequence. The antigen is unknown. The PCR contained 60 Vbeta and 13 Jbeta primers. Repertoires were generated with immunoSEQ multiplex PCR, while TCRdb's copy carries only in-frame clones and drops some. The sample yields under 150,000 clones, 82% seen once. The sample originates from a study of cytomegalovirus exposure and HLA in healthy donors. Study findings and constraints: Cytomegalovirus-associated status was assigned to 150 or so TCR beta chains. Three chains tied to CMV proved CMV antigen-specific in vitro. With later analysis, a missense DCLRE1C variant became linked to TCR beta V- and J-gene trimming. Reports state that TCR beta sequences accurately predicted most subjects' HLA-A and HLA-B alleles.

V dropped 3 bases and J dropped 10 bases, with 16 bases sitting between them. Germline V gene data show CDR1 as LNHNV and CDR2 as YYDKDF (reference sequence). This CDR3 is built from 14 residues. The clonotype comes from a male donor in good health and CMV-seronegative. The rearrangement joins TRBV15 to TRBJ2-1, with a weak D call TRBD2 (5 bases). Source material: PBMCs. The DNA for the CDR3 is TGTGCCACCAGCAGGAAACCCCAAGGGAGAGAGCAGTTCTTC. Amino acids: CATSRKPQGREQFF.